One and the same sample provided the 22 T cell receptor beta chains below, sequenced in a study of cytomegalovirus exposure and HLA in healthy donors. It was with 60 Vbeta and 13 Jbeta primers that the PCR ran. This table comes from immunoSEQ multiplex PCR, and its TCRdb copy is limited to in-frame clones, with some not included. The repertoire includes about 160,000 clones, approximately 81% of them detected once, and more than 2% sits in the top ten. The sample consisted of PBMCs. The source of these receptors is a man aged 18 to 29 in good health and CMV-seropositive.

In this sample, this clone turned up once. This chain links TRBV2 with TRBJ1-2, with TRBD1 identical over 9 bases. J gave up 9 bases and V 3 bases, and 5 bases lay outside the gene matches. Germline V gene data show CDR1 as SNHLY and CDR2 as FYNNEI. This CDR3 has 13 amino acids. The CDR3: CASSDTGGARYTF. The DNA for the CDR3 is TGTGCCAGCAGTGATACAGGGGGCGCGCGCTACACCTTC.

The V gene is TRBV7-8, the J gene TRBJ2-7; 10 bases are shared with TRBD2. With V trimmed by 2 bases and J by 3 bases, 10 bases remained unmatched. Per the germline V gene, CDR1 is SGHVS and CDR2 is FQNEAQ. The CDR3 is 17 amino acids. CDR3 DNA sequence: TGTGCCAGCAGCTTACGCGAGCCGGGACTAGCGTTCTACGAGCAGTACTTC. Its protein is CASSLREPGLAFYEQYF.

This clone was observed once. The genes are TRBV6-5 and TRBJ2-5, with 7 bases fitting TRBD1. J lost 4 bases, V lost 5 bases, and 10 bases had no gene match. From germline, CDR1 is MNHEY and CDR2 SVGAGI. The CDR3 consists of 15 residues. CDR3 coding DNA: TGTGCCAGCAGTGGCCACGACAGGGCGCCAGAGACCCAGTACTTC. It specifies CASSGHDRAPETQYF.

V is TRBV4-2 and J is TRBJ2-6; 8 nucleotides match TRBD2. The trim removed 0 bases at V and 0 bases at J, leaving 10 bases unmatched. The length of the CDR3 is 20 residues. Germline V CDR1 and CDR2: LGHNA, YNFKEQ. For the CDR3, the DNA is TGTGCCAGCAGCCAAGATCTTTGGAGCGGGGGTGTCTCTGGGGCCAACGTCCTGACTTTC. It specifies CASSQDLWSGGVSGANVLTF.

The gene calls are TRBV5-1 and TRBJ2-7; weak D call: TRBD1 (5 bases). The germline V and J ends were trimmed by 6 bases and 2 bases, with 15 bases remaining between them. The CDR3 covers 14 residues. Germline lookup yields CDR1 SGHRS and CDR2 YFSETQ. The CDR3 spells CASTNTGTTYEQYF. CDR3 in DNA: TGCGCCAGCACAAACACAGGTACCACCTACGAGCAGTACTTC.

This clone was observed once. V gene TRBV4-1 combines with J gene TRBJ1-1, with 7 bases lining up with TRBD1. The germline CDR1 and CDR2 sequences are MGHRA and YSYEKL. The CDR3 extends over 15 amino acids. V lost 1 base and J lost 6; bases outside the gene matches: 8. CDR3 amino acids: CASSQADRDSAEAFF. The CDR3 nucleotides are TGCGCCAGCAGCCAAGCCGACAGGGATTCTGCTGAAGCTTTCTTT.

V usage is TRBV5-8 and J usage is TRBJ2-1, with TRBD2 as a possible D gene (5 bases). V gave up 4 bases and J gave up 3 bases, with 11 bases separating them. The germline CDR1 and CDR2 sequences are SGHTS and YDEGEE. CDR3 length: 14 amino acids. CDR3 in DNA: TGTGCCAGCAGCCGAGCGGCCCTCTACAATGAGCAGTTCTTC. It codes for CASSRAALYNEQFF.

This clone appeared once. Here the CDR3 DNA reads TGTGCCAGCAGCCCGAGGGACTTAGACAGCACAGATACGCAGTATTTT. It specifies CASSPRDLDSTDTQYF. The rearrangement links TRBV7-9 to TRBJ2-3; D is perhaps TRBD2 (6 bases). The CDR3 has 16 residues. V lost 5 bases and J 0 bases, leaving 15 bases between the germline ends. Germline CDR1 and CDR2: SEHNR and FQNEAQ (reference sequence).

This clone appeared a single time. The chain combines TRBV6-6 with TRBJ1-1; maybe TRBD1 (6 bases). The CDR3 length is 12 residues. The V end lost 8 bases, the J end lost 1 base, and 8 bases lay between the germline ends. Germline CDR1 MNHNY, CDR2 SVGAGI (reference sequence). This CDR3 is CASGRGNTEAFF. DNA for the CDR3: TGTGCCAGCGGCAGGGGGAACACTGAAGCTTTCTTT.

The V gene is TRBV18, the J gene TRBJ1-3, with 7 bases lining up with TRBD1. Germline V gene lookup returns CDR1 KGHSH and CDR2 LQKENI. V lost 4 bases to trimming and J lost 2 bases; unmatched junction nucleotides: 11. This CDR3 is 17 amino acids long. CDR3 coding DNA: TGTGCCAGCTCACGCCTACGGCAGGGGGTAACTGGAAACACCATATATTTT. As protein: CASSRLRQGVTGNTIYF. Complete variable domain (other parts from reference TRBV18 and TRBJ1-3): NAGVMQNPRHLVRRRGQEARLRCSPMKGHSHVYWYRQLPEEGLKFMVYLQKENIIDESGMPKERFSAEFPKEGPSILRIQQVVRGDSAAYFCASSRLRQGVTGNTIYFGEGSWLTVV.

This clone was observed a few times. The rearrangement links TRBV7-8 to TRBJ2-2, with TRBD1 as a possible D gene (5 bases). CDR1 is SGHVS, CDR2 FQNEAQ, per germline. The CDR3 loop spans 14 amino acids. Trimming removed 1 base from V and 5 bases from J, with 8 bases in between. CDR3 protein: CASSLDRRTGELFF. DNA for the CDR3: TGTGCCAGCAGCTTAGACAGGCGAACCGGGGAGCTGTTTTTT. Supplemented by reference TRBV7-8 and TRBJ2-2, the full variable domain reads GAGVSQSPRYKVAKRGQDVALRCDPISGHVSLFWYQQALGQGPEFLTYFQNEAQLDKSGLPSDRFFAERPEGSVSTLKIQRTQQEDSAVYLCASSLDRRTGELFFGEGSRLTVL.

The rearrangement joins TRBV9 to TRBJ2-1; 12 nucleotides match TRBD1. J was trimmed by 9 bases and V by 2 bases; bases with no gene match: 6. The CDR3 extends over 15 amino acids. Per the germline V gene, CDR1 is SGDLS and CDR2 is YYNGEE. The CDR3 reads CASSVSGTGGGEQFF. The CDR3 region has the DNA TGTGCCAGCAGCGTCTCTGGGACAGGGGGCGGTGAGCAGTTCTTC.

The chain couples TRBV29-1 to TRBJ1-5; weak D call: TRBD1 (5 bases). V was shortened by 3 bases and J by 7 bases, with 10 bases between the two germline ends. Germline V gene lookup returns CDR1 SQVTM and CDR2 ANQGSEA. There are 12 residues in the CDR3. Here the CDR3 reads CSVDREDQPQHF. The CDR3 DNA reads TGCAGCGTTGACAGGGAGGACCAGCCCCAGCATTTT.

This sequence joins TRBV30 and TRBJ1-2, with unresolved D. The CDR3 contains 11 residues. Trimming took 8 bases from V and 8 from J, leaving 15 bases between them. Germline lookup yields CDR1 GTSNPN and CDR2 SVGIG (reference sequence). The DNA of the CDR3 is TGTGCCAGGGAGCAGGTCGGCGGCTACACCTTC. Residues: CAREQVGGYTF.

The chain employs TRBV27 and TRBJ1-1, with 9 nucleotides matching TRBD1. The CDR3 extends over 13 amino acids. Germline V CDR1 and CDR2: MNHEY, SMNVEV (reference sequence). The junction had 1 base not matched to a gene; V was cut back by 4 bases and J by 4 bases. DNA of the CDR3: TGTGCCAGCAGTTGGACAGGGGCCACTGAAGCTTTCTTT. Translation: CASSWTGATEAFF.

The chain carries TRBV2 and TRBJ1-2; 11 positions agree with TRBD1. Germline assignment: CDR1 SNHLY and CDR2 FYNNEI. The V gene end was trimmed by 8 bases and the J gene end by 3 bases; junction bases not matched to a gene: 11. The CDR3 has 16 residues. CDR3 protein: CASYYTAGQGDYGYTF. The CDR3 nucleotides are TGTGCCAGCTACTATACTGCGGGACAGGGGGACTATGGCTACACCTTC.

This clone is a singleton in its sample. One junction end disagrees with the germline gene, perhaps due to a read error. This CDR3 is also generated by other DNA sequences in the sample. The CDR3 region has the DNA TGTGCTAGCAGCCAGGGGGGAGGACTGAGCACAGATACGCAGTATTTT. Translated: CASSQGGGLSTDTQYF. The rearrangement links TRBV5-8 to TRBJ2-3; weak D call: TRBD1 (7 bases). This CDR3 contains 16 residues. Germline CDR1 SGHTS, CDR2 YDEGEE. Combining the CDR3 with reference TRBV5-8 and TRBJ2-3 gives the whole variable domain EAGVTQSPTHLIKTRGQQATLRCSPISGHTSVYWYQQALGLGLQFLLWYDEGEERNRGNFPPRFSGRQFPNYSSELNVNALELEDSALYLCASSQGGGLSTDTQYFGPGTRLTVL.

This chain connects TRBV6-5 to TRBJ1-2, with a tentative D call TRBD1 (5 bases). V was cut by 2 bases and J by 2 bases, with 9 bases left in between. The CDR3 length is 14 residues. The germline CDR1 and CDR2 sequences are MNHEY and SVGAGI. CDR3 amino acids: CASSYRQGNYGYTF. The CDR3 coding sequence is TGTGCCAGCAGTTACCGGCAGGGCAACTATGGCTACACCTTC.

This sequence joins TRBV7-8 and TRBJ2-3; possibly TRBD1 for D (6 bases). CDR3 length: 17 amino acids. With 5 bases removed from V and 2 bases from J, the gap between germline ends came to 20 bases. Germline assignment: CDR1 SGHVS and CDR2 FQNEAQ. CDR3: CASSPVGTPYLTDTQYF. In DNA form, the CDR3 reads TGTGCCAGCAGCCCCGTTGGGACACCTTACCTCACAGATACGCAGTATTTT.

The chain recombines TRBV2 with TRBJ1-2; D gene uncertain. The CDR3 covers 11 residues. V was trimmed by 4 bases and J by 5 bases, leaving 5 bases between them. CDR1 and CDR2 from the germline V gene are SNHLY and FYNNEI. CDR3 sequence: CASSAGYGYTF. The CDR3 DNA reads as TGTGCCAGCAGTGCGGGGTATGGCTACACCTTC.

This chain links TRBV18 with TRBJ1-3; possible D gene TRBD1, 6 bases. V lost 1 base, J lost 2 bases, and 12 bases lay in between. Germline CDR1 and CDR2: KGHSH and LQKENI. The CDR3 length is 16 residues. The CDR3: CASSPLGAGAGNTIYF. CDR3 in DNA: TGTGCCAGCTCACCACTGGGAGCAGGGGCTGGAAACACCATATATTTT.

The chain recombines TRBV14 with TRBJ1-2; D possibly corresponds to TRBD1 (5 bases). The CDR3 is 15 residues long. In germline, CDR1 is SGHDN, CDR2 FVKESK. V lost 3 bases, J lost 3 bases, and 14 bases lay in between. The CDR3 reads CASSHDLMTDYGYTF. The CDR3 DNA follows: TGTGCCAGCAGCCACGATTTAATGACAGACTATGGCTACACCTTC.